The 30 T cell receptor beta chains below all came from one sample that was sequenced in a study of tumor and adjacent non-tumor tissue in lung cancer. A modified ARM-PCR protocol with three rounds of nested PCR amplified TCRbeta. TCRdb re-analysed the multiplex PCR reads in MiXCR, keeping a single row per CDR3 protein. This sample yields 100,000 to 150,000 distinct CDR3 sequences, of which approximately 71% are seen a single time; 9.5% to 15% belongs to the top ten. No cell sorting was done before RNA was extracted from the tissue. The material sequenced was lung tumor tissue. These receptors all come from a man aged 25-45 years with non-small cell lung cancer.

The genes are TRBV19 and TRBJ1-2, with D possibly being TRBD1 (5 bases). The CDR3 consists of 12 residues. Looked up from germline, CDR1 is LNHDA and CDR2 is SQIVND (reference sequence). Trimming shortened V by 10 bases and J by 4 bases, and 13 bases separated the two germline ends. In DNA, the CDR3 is TGTGCCACTCAGCGGGGGGTCTATGGCTACACCTTC. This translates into CATQRGVYGYTF. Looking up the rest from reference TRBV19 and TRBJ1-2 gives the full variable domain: DGGITQSPKYLFRKEGQNVTLSCEQNLNHDAMYWYRQDPGQGLRLIYYSQIVNDFQKGDIAEGYSVSREKKESFPLTVTSAQKNPTAFYLCATQRGVYGYTFGSGTRLTVV.

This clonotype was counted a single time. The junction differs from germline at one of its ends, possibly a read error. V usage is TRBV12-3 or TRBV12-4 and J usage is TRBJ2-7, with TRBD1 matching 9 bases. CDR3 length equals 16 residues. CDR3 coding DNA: TGTGCCAGCAATCCAGGACAGGGGTGGACGACCTACGAGCAATACTTC. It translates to CASNPGQGWTTYEQYF.

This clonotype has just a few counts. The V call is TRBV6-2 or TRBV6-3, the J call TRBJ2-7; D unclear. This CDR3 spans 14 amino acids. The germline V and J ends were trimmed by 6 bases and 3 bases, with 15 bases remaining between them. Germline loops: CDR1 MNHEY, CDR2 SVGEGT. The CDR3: CASSTQRRNYEQYF. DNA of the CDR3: TGTGCCAGCAGCACCCAGAGACGAAACTACGAGCAGTACTTC.

The CDR3 DNA is TGTGTCGGCAGCTTTATTACGGGAGGGAATAATGAGCAGTTCTTC. It codes for CVGSFITGGNNEQFF. V is TRBV11-2 and J is TRBJ2-1; 8 bases are a match to TRBD2. From germline, CDR1 is SGHAT and CDR2 FQNNGV. The CDR3 extends over 15 amino acids.

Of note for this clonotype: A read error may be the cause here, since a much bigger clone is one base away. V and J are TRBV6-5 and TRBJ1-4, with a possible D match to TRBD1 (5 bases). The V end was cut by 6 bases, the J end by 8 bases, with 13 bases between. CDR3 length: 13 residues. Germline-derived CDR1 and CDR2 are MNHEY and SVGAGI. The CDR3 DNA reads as TGTGCCAGCAGCCCGGGGGGGATAGAAAAACTGTTTTTT. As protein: CASSPGGIEKLFF.

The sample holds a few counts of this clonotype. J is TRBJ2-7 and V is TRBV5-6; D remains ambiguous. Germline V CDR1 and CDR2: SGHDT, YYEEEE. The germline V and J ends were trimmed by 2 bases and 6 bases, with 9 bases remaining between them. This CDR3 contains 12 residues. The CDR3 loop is CASSLRHSEQYF. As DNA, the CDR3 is TGTGCCAGCAGCTTACGACATTCCGAGCAGTACTTC.

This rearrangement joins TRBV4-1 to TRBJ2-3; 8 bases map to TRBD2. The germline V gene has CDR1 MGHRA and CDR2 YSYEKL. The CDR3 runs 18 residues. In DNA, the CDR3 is TGCACTAGCAGCCAAGTCTTCGGACTAGCATCCCCCCGGGATACGCAGTATTTT. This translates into CTSSQVFGLASPRDTQYF.

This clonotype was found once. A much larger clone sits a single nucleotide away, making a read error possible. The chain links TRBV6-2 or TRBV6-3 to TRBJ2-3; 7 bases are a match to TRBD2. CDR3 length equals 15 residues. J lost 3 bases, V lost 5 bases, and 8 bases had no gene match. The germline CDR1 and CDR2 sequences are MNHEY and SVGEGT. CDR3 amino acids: CASSRLAGETDTQYF. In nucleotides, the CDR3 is TGTGCCAGCAGTCGACTCGCGGGGGAGACAGATACGCAGTATTTT.

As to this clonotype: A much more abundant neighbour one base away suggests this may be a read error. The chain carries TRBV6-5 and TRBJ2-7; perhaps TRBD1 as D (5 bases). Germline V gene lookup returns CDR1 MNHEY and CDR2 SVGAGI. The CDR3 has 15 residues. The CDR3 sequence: CANSYPGKGTYEQYF. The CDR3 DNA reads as TGTGCCAACAGTTATCCAGGGAAAGGCACCTACGAGCAGTACTTC.

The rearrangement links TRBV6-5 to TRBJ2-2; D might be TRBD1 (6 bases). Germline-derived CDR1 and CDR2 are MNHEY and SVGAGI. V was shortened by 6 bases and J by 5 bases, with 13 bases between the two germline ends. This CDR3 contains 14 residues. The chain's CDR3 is CASRDTGNTGELFF. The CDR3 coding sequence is TGTGCCAGCAGAGATACAGGGAATACCGGGGAGCTGTTTTTT.

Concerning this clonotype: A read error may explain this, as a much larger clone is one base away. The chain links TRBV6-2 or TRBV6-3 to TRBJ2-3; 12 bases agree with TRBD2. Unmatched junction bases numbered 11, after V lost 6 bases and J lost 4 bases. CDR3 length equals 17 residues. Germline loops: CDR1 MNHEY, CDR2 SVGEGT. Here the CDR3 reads CASSKYRTSGNADTQYF. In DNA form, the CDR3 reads TGTGCCAGCAGCAAATACCGGACTAGCGGGAACGCAGATACGCAGTATTTT.

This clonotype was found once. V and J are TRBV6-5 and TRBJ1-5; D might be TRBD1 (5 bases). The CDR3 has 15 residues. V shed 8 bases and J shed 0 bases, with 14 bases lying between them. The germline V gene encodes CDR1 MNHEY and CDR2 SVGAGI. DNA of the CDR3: TGTGCCAGCGAGGGGTGGGGGGATAGCAATCAGCCCCAGCATTTT. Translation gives CASEGWGDSNQPQHF.

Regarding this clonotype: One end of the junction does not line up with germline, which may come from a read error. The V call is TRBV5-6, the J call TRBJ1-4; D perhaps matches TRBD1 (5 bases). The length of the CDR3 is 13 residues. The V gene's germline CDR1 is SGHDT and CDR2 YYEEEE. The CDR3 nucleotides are TGTGCCAGCAACCCAAGGGGCAATGAGAAACTGTTTTTT. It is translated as CASNPRGNEKLFF.

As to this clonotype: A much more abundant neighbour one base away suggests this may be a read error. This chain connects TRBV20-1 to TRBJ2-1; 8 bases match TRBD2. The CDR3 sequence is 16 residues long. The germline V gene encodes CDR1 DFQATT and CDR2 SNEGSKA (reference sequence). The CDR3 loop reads CCARDGRGVPYNEQFF. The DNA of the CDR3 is TGCTGTGCTAGAGATGGGCGGGGGGTTCCCTACAATGAGCAGTTCTTC.

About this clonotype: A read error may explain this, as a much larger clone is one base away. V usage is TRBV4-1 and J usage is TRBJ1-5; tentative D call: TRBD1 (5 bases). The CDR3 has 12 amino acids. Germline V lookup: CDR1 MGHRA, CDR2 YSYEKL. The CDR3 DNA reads TGCGCCAACAGCCAAGCGGGGCGGCCCCAGCATTTT. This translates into CANSQAGRPQHF.

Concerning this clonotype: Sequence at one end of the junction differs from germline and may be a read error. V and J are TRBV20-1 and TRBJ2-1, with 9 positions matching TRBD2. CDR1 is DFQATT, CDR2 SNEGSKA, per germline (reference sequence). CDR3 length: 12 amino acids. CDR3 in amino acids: CSDRLADNEQFF. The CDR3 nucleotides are TGCAGTGATAGACTAGCGGACAATGAGCAGTTCTTC.

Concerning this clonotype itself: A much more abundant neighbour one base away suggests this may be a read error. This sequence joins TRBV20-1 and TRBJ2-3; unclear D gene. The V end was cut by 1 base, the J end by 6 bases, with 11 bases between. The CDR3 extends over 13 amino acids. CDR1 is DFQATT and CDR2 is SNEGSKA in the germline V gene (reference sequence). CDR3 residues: CSARGLSADTQYF. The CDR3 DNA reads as TGCAGTGCTAGAGGGCTGAGCGCGGATACGCAGTATTTT.

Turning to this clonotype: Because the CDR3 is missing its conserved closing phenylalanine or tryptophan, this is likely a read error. The CDR3 region is CASVGDAADTQYL. DNA of the CDR3: TGTGCTAGTGTTGGGGACGCAGCAGATACGCAGTATCTT. The chain recombines TRBV12-5 with TRBJ2-3; the D call may be TRBD1 or TRBD2 (5 bases each). With 7 bases removed from V and 4 bases from J, the gap between germline ends came to 12 bases. The germline gives CDR1 LGHNT, CDR2 FRNRAP. The CDR3 has 13 amino acids.

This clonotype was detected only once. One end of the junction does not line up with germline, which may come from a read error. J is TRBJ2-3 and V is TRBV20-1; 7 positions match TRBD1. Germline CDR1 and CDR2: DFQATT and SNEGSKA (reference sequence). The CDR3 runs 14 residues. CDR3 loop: CSATPRAGGDTQYF. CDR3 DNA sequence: TGCAGTGCTACCCCCCGGGCAGGGGGTGATACGCAGTATTTC.

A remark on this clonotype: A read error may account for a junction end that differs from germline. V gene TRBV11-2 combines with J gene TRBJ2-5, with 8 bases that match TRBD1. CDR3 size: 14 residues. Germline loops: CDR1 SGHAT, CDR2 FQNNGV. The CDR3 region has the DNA TGTGCCAGTAGCATAGGGACAGGCCAAGATACCCAGTACTTC. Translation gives CASSIGTGQDTQYF.

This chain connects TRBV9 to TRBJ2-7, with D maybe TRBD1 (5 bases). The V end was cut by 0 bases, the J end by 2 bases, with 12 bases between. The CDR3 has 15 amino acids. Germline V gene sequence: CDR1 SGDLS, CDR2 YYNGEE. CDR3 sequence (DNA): TGTGCCAGCAGCGTAGCTATGGGGCCAACCTACGAGCAGTACTTC. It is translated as CASSVAMGPTYEQYF.

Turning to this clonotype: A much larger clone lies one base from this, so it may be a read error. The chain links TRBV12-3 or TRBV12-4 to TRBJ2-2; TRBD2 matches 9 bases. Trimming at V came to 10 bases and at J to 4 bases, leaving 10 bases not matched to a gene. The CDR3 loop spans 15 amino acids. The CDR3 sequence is CANTPGLAVTGELFF. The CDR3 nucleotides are TGTGCCAATACTCCGGGACTAGCAGTCACCGGGGAGCTGTTTTTT.

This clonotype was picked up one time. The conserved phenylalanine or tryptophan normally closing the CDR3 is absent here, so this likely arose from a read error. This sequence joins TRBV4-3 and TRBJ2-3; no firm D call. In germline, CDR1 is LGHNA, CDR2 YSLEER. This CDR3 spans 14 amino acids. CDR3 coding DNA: TGCACCAGCAGCCAAGATCAGGGCACAGATACGCAGTATGTT. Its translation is CTSSQDQGTDTQYV.

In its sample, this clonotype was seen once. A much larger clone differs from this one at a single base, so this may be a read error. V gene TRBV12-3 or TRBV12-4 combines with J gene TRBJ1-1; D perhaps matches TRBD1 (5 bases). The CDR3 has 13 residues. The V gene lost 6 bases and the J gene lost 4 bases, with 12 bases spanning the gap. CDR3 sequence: CASSPSRGTEAFF. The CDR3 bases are TGTGCCAGCAGCCCTTCGAGGGGCACTGAAGCTTTCTTT.

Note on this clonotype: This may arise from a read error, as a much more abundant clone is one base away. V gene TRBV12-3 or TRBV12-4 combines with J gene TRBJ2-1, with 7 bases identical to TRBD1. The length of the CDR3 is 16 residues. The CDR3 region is CASSPGTDRKRNEHFF. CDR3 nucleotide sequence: TGTGCCAGCAGCCCTGGGACAGATCGTAAAAGGAATGAGCACTTCTTC.

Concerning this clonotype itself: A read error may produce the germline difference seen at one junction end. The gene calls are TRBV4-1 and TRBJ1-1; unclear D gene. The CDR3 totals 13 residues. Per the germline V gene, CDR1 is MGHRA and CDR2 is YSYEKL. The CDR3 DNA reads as TGCACCAGCAACCAAGGCTCAGTTACTGAAGCTTTCTTT. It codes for CTSNQGSVTEAFF.

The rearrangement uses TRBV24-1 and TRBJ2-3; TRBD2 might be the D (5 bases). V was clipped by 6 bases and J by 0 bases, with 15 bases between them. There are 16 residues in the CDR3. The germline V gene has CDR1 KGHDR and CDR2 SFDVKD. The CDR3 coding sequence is TGTGCCACCAGTTCCGGGATACATACTAGCACAGATACGCAGTATTTT. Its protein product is CATSSGIHTSTDTQYF.

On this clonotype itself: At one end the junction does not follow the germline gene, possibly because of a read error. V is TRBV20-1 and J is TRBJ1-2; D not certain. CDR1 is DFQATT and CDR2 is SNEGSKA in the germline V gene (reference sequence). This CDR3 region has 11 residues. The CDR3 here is CNALDGYDYTF. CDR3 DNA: TGCAATGCTTTGGACGGATATGACTACACCTTC.

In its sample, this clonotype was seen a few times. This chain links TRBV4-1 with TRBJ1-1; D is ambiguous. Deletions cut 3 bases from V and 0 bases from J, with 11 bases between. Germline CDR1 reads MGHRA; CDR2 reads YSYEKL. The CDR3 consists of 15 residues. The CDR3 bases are TGCGCCAGCAGCCAGGAACCGGTAATGAACACTGAAGCTTTCTTT. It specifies CASSQEPVMNTEAFF.

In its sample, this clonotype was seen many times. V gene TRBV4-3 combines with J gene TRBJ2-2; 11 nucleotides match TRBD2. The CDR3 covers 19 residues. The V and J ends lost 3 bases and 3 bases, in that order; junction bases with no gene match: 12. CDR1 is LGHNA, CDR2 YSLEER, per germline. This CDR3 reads CASSQWVAGGLGDTGELFF. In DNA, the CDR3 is TGCGCCAGCAGCCAGTGGGTAGCGGGGGGGCTTGGAGACACCGGGGAGCTGTTTTTT.